One and the same sample provided the 11 T cell receptor beta chains below, sequenced in a study of response to subunit inactivated influenza vaccine. TCRdb independently ran MiXCR on the RT-PCR reads; one entry per CDR3 protein. Of more than 450,000 distinct CDR3 sequences listed, roughly 10% were seen once; the top ten hold approximately 10%. The specimen comprised PBMCs from blood, sampled on the day of vaccination. These receptors were taken from a man aged 45-65 years who received an inactivated influenza vaccine.

Concerning this clonotype: This may come from a read error, since a much larger clone is one base off. V is TRBV12-3 or TRBV12-4 and J is TRBJ2-2, with unresolved D. This CDR3 contains 12 residues. Trimming removed 3 bases at V and 7 bases at J, with 6 bases between. For the CDR3, the DNA is TGTGCCAGCAGTTTCAGTGGCGGGGAGCTGTTTTTT. Translated: CASSFSGGELFF.

This clonotype was seen repeatedly, ten times or more. The chain uses TRBV24-1 and TRBJ2-5; 8 bases are a match to TRBD1. This CDR3 contains 13 residues. Germline V lookup: CDR1 KGHDR, CDR2 SFDVKD. Unmatched junction bases numbered 4, after V lost 7 bases and J lost 4 bases. The CDR3 reads CATSSGGLETQYF. In DNA, the CDR3 is TGTGCCACCAGCTCAGGGGGCTTAGAGACCCAGTACTTC.

This chain uses TRBV5-5 with TRBJ1-1, with D unresolved. The CDR3 totals 16 residues. Germline V gene sequence: CDR1 SGHKS, CDR2 YYEKEE (reference sequence). Trimming shortened V by 3 bases and J by 3 bases, and 18 bases separated the two germline ends. CDR3 region: CASSSGWVEEDTEAFF. The CDR3 bases are TGTGCCAGCAGCTCCGGTTGGGTGGAGGAGGACACTGAAGCTTTCTTT.

The chain is built from TRBV7-9 and TRBJ1-6; TRBD1 might be the D (5 bases). The V end lost 5 bases, the J end lost 7 bases, and 18 bases lay between the germline ends. CDR1 and CDR2 (germline): SEHNR, FQNEAQ (reference sequence). The CDR3 runs 16 residues. CDR3: CASSPRTQGPNSPLHF. The CDR3 nucleotides read TGTGCCAGCAGCCCCCGGACCCAGGGCCCGAATTCACCCCTCCACTTT.

This clonotype was seen repeatedly, ten times or more. V gene TRBV28 combines with J gene TRBJ2-5; the match to TRBD2 covers 11 bases. Germline CDR1 MDHEN, CDR2 SYDVKM. The length of the CDR3 is 17 residues. V trimming: 3 bases; J trimming: 1 base; junction bases outside the gene matches: 7. DNA of the CDR3: TGTGCCAGCAGTTTTCGTCTAGCGGGAGGAATCCAAGAGACCCAGTACTTC. It is translated as CASSFRLAGGIQETQYF. Full variable domain (rest looked up from reference TRBV28 and TRBJ2-5): DVKVTQSSRYLVKRTGEKVFLECVQDMDHENMFWYRQDPGLGLRLIYFSYDVKMKEKGDIPEGYSVSREKKERFSLILESASTNQTSMYLCASSFRLAGGIQETQYFGPGTRLLVL.

J is TRBJ2-5 and V is TRBV7-2; no clear D. This CDR3 has 13 amino acids. V lost 0 bases and J lost 5, with 7 bases in between. Germline-derived CDR1 and CDR2 are SGHTA and FQGNSA. The CDR3 bases are TGTGCCAGCAGCTTAGCGGTGGCCGAGACCCAGTACTTC. Translating it yields CASSLAVAETQYF.

This clonotype has just a few counts. This chain connects TRBV28 to TRBJ1-5; D is unclear. Germline CDR1 reads MDHEN; CDR2 reads SYDVKM. V lost 3 bases and J lost 6, with 12 bases in between. The length of the CDR3 is 14 residues. As DNA, the CDR3 is TGTGCCAGCAGTTTCGGGGTAGGGTCTCAGCCCCAGCATTTT. This encodes CASSFGVGSQPQHF.

This clonotype was observed a few times. The V call is TRBV29-1, the J call TRBJ1-2; weak D call: TRBD1 (6 bases). The V end was cut by 1 base, the J end by 5 bases, with 14 bases between. CDR3 length: 14 amino acids. Germline values: CDR1 SQVTM, CDR2 ANQGSEA. The CDR3 sequence: CSVEGSGDFYGYTF. The CDR3 coding sequence is TGCAGCGTTGAAGGTTCAGGGGATTTTTATGGCTACACCTTC.

This chain links TRBV20-1 with TRBJ1-2; TRBD1 is a possible D gene (5 bases). V lost 0 bases and J 8 bases, leaving 10 bases between the germline ends. The CDR3 length is 12 residues. Germline V gene sequence: CDR1 DFQATT, CDR2 SNEGSKA (reference sequence). The CDR3 DNA is TGCAGTGCTAGAGATCGACAGAGAGGCTACACCTTC. Amino acid sequence: CSARDRQRGYTF.

In this sample, this clonotype turned up a few times. The rearrangement joins TRBV21-1 to TRBJ1-1; the table's D call, TRBD1, was not checked against the DNA. TRBV21-1 is a known pseudogene. The CDR3 sequence is 15 residues long. The CDR3 protein is CASSKGPNRGTEAFF. CDR3 nucleotide sequence: TGTGCCAGCAGCAAAGGCCCCAACCGGGGCACTGAAGCTTTCTTT.

In its sample, this clonotype was seen once. The chain uses TRBV9 and TRBJ2-6; unclear D gene. Trimming removed 4 bases at V and 0 bases at J, with 8 bases between. Germline CDR1 reads SGDLS; CDR2 reads YYNGEE. The CDR3 contains 15 residues. The CDR3 nucleotides are TGTGCCAGCAGCACCTATCGCTCTGGGGCCAACGTCCTGACTTTC. Encoded protein: CASSTYRSGANVLTF.